This T cell receptor beta chain came from a study of regulatory T cells in long-lasting Graves disease. Looking at the study overall: Antithyroid drug use was under 3 months in newly diagnosed Graves' patients. Whole-study findings and limits: Study was limited to peripheral blood, excluding thyroid tissue.

This clonotype has a count of ten or more. The antigen remains unidentified. The time point is: newly diagnosed GD, antithyroid drugs for less than 3 months. RNA from PBMCs was the source of the TCR library. Diagnosis followed American Thyroid Association guidelines for Graves' disease. The CDR3 is made up of 16 amino acids. The germline V gene encodes CDR1 LGHNA and CDR2 YNFKEQ. V gave up 1 base and J gave up 6 bases, with 15 bases separating them. The authors built TCR beta libraries using iRepertoire HTBI primers and Arm-PCR of CDR3 regions. MiXCR was run by TCRdb on the multiplex PCR reads, yielding one entry per CDR3 protein. The sample gives a few hundred thousand distinct CDR3 sequences, roughly 12% of which show up once; 15% to 20% is in the top ten. The same data also contributed to another study, on T cells in Graves' hyperthyroidism and ophthalmopathy. According to that study: With a duration under 2 months, the hyperthyroidism was newly diagnosed in patients aged 18 to 65.

The source material was peripheral blood mononuclear cells (PBMCs), sampled at new diagnosis, from a patient treated with antithyroid drugs. The sequence was collected from a woman younger than 35 with Graves disease. The chain has TRBV4-2 and TRBJ1-4; no definite D call. CDR3 DNA sequence: TGTGCCAGCAGCCAAGGACTAGGTGGGCATGATGAAAAACTGTTTTTT. It yields the protein CASSQGLGGHDEKLFF.